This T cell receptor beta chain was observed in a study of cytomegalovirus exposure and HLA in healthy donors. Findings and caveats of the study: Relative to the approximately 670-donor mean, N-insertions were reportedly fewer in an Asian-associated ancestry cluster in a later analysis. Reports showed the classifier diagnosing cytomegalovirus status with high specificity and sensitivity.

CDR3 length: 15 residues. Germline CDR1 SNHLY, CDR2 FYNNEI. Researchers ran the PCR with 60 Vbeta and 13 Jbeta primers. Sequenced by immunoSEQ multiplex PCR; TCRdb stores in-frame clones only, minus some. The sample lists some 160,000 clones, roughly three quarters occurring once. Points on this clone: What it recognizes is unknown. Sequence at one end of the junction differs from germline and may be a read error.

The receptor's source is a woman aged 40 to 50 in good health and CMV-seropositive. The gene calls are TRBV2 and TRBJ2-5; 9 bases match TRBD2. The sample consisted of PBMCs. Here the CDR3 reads CASSDERGAQGTQYF. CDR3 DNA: TGTGCCAGCAGTGATGAGCGGGGGGCCCAAGGGACCCAGTACTTC.